The present entry profiles one T cell receptor beta chain with its context. Its antigen is currently unknown. The data originate from a study of vaccination and CD4 T cells after COVID-19. Germline CDR1 is GTSNPN and CDR2 is SVGIG (reference sequence). Trimming cost V 1 base and J 2 bases, with 6 bases left between them. The length of the CDR3 is 13 residues. This sample's treatment: approximately nine-day PBMC culture with coronavirus spike peptide pools or control peptides (ViraFEST assay). CD4+ T cells that had been cultured provided DNA sequenced with the Oncomine TCR Beta short-read assay. TCRdb independently ran MiXCR on the PCR reads; one entry per CDR3 protein. The sample lists around 20,000 distinct CDR3 sequences, 42% occurring once.

The sequence derives from a human donor who received a COVID-19 vaccine. Sequencing was performed on CD4+ T cells from blood, cultured in vitro, taken before SARS-CoV-2 vaccination. The J gene is TRBJ1-5, the V gene TRBV30; no definite D call. CDR3: CAWSGRGNQPQHF. Here the CDR3 DNA reads TGTGCCTGGAGTGGAAGGGGCAATCAGCCCCAGCATTTT.